This T cell receptor beta chain was captured by sequencing in a study of shared clonotypes between healthy human individuals. As for the study in general: Two women and a few men aged 18 to 49 served as donors. The study's findings and limits: Shared clonotypes across all four donors exceeded non-shared ones in generation probability. Depth was large, yet rarefaction showed that sorted-subset sequencing was incomplete.

This clone was seen only a few times. Antigen specificity is unknown. The V gene's germline CDR1 is MGHDK and CDR2 SYGVNS. The CDR3 loop spans 14 amino acids. Trimming took 6 bases from V and 4 from J, leaving 15 bases between them. Replicate PCRs run on sorted subsets employed 200 ng DNA, around 27,000 T cell genomes. Clones were sequenced by immunoSEQ multiplex PCR, and TCRdb holds only the in-frame ones, with some missing. The table lists some 1.1 million clones, 70% to 80% of them singletons. Material: memory CD4+ T cells from PBMCs. Regarding subset: CD45RA-negative fraction. The clonotype was recovered from a man between 18 and 35 years old in good health. Some clones in this sample may be carry-over from other donors' samples. The chain has TRBV25-1 and TRBJ1-1; D remains ambiguous. The CDR3 loop reads CASSPPGLLTEAFF. The CDR3 coding sequence is TGTGCCAGCAGCCCGCCCGGACTGCTCACTGAAGCTTTCTTT.